The clone carrying this T cell receptor (beta chain) was picked up a small number of times. This specimen belongs to a study of blood T cell repertoires in COVID-19. Study-wide context: Researchers got acute and convalescent COVID-19 samples from the United States, Italy and Spain. In each case, the material was cDNA or gDNA derived from T cells, B-cell-depleted T cells, or PBMCs.

Germline assignment: CDR1 LNHNV and CDR2 YYDKDF (reference sequence). With 2 bases clipped from V and 2 bases from J, the junction kept 7 bases outside the gene matches. There are 17 residues in the CDR3. Patients in Seattle were enrolled during active infection, then followed longitudinally. Study processing details: Amplification of reference gene primers provided the estimated nucleated cell counts. Assay: immunoSEQ multiplex PCR; the TCRdb copy retains only in-frame clones and omits some. V and J calls and clone size are given by that table; D and trimming were obtained from the DNA. The sample has roughly 260,000 clones, more than 70% seen once.

Source material: peripheral blood. The clonotype originates from a woman in her twenties or thirties with COVID-19, enrolled during active disease. This chain joins TRBV15 and TRBJ2-7; TRBD2 matches at 12 bases. CDR3 nucleotide sequence: TGTGCCACCAGCAGATCCCGGACTAGCGGGAATACCTACGAGCAGTACTTC. This codes for CATSRSRTSGNTYEQYF.